This record concerns one T cell receptor (beta chain) sequence. These data are taken from a study of T cell changes during pregnancy in multiple sclerosis. Data came from immunoSEQ multiplex PCR; TCRdb stores just in-frame clones and leaves some out. The table lists about 59,000 clones, roughly nine tenths of them singletons. The sample consisted of peripheral blood, taken before pregnancy. The clonotype comes from a female donor with multiple sclerosis, enrolled in a pregnancy study.

The CDR3 DNA reads as TGTGCCAGCAGCGTAGGAGAGTACGGGACCCAGTACTTC. Its protein is CASSVGEYGTQYF. The chain carries TRBV9 and TRBJ2-5; the D is unclear. The ends were cut back, 0 bases at V and 7 bases at J, with 10 bases in the middle. Germline CDR1 and CDR2: SGDLS and YYNGEE. The CDR3 length is 13 residues.